Following are 2 T cell receptor beta chains from one sample sequenced in a study of CD8 T cells in ankylosing spondylitis. TCRdb recomputed calls from the 5' RACE reads with MiXCR, one row per CDR3 protein. The data hold approximately 250,000 distinct CDR3 sequences, with about 24% observed a single time. The sample was blood, either unsorted or a sorted T cell fraction (not recorded which). These receptors originate from a male donor with ankylosing spondylitis or in good health (not recorded which).

The genes are TRBV11-1 and TRBJ2-6, with 7 nucleotides matching TRBD2. CDR3 length: 18 amino acids. J gave up 0 bases and V 3 bases, and 8 bases lay outside the gene matches. Germline CDR1 is SGHAT and CDR2 is FQDESV (reference sequence). CDR3 nucleotide sequence: TGTGCCAGCAGCTTTTGGACTAGAAGGTCCTCTGGGGCCAACGTCCTGACTTTC. Translated, it gives CASSFWTRRSSGANVLTF.

In its sample, this clonotype was seen once. V gene TRBV29-1 combines with J gene TRBJ2-7; 11 nucleotides agree with TRBD1. There are 13 residues in the CDR3. J gave up 7 bases and V 5 bases, and 7 bases lay outside the gene matches. Germline V CDR1 and CDR2: SQVTM, ANQGSEA. The CDR3 region is CSVLGQGAQEQYF. The CDR3 DNA is TGCAGCGTTCTAGGACAGGGGGCGCAAGAGCAGTACTTC.